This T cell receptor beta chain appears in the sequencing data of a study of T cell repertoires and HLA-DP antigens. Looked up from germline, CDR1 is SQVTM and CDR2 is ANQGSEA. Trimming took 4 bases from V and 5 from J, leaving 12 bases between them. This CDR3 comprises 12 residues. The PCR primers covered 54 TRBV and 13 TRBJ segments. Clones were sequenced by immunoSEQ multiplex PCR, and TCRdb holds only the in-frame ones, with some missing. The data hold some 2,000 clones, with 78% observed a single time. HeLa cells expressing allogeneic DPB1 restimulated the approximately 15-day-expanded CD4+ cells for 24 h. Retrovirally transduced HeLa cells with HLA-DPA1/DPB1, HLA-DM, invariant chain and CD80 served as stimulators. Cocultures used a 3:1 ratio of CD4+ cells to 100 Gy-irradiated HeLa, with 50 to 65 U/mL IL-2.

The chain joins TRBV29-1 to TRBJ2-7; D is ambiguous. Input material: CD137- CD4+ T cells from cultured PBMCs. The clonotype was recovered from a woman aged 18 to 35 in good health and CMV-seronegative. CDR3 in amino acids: CSVAWEINEQYF. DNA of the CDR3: TGCAGCGTTGCTTGGGAAATTAACGAGCAGTACTTC.